This entry lists 15 T cell receptor beta chains sequenced from one sample in a study of cytomegalovirus exposure and HLA in healthy donors. 13 Jbeta primers and 60 Vbeta primers were used for the PCR. The method was immunoSEQ multiplex PCR; TCRdb's version includes in-frame clones alone and lacks a portion of them. The sample includes around 130,000 clones, 6.5% to 9.5% seen only once; the top ten take 4.5% to 7%. Sequenced sample: PBMCs. Receptors originate from a man aged 35-49 years in good health and CMV-seronegative.

This clone was observed a handful of times. This chain uses TRBV7-8 with TRBJ1-1; tentative D call: TRBD1 (5 bases). Germline V gives CDR1 SGHVS, CDR2 FQNEAQ. This CDR3 has 17 amino acids. The V end was cut by 4 bases, the J end by 0 bases, with 18 bases between. Here the CDR3 DNA reads TGTGCCAGCAGCTCAGCCCCAGGGCGAAAGATGAACACTGAAGCTTTCTTT. Translating it yields CASSSAPGRKMNTEAFF.

V gene TRBV21-1 combines with J gene TRBJ2-1; the D call of TRBD2 is as the table states it, not checked on the DNA. TRBV21-1 corresponds to a pseudogene. The CDR3 spans 17 residues. CDR3 loop: CASSKVIGLGRYNEQFF. CDR3 in DNA: TGTGCCAGCAGCAAAGTTATCGGACTAGGCCGTTATAATGAGCAGTTCTTC.

As regards this clone: Other DNA sequences from this sample encode an identical CDR3 as well. The rearrangement uses TRBV4-2 and TRBJ1-5; D gene uncertain. Per germline, CDR1 LGHNA and CDR2 YNFKEQ. The ends were cut back, 0 bases at V and 9 bases at J, with 15 bases in the middle. This CDR3 spans 15 amino acids. The CDR3 DNA sequence: TGTGCCAGCAGCCAAGATGGCGGAATACATGGGCCCCAGCATTTT. It encodes CASSQDGGIHGPQHF.

This clone was detected only a few times. The gene calls are TRBV5-1 and TRBJ2-5; D is uncertain. The length of the CDR3 is 10 residues. Between the trimmed V and J ends, which lost 7 bases and 3 bases, there was a span of 4 bases. CDR1 and CDR2 from the germline V gene are SGHRS and YFSETQ. The CDR3 coding sequence is TGCGCCAGCGGAGAAGAGACCCAGTACTTC. Translated, it gives CASGEETQYF.

In this sample, this clone turned up a few times. The chain employs TRBV4-1 and TRBJ1-1; D is uncertain. Germline V CDR1 and CDR2: MGHRA, YSYEKL. V lost 0 bases to trimming and J lost 5 bases, with 13 bases between them. This CDR3 comprises 15 residues. The CDR3 DNA follows: TGCGCCAGCAGCCAAGAACCCAGGCCCGGAACTGAAGCTTTCTTT. It yields the protein CASSQEPRPGTEAFF.

The J gene is TRBJ2-7, the V gene TRBV5-1; D might be TRBD1 (6 bases). CDR3 length: 15 residues. CDR1 SGHRS and CDR2 YFSETQ come from the germline V gene. Between the trimmed V and J ends, which lost 4 bases and 5 bases, there was a span of 19 bases. The CDR3 DNA reads as TGCGCCAGCAGCCTCCGGACAGAGACCTTTGACGAGCAGTACTTC. The encoded protein is CASSLRTETFDEQYF.

The V and J genes are TRBV4-2 and TRBJ1-1; D not resolved. V was clipped by 1 base and J by 1 base, with 10 bases between them. The CDR3 covers 15 residues. Germline V gives CDR1 LGHNA, CDR2 YNFKEQ. CDR3 protein: CASSQGRGGNTEAFF. CDR3 sequence (DNA): TGTGCCAGCAGCCAAGGTCGGGGAGGGAACACTGAAGCTTTCTTT.

The V call is TRBV10-3, the J call TRBJ2-1; 8 nucleotides match TRBD2. CDR1 ENHRY and CDR2 SYGVKD come from the germline V gene. CDR3 length: 16 residues. After removal of 2 bases from V and 5 bases from J, the junction contained 8 bases not matched to a gene. The CDR3: CAISEMAGGSDNEQFF. For the CDR3, the DNA is TGTGCCATCAGTGAGATGGCGGGGGGTAGCGACAATGAGCAGTTCTTC.

The chain couples TRBV30 to TRBJ2-7; D may be TRBD1 (5 bases). This CDR3 has 13 amino acids. Germline loops: CDR1 GTSNPN, CDR2 SVGIG (reference sequence). V dropped 4 bases and J dropped 2 bases, with 12 bases sitting between them. CDR3: CAWTSGKAYEQYF. The CDR3 DNA sequence: TGTGCCTGGACCTCAGGGAAAGCCTACGAGCAGTACTTC.

This chain uses TRBV5-1 with TRBJ2-1; 11 bases match TRBD2. CDR3 length: 15 amino acids. Germline loops: CDR1 SGHRS, CDR2 YFSETQ. Unmatched junction bases numbered 3, after V lost 6 bases and J lost 1 base. The CDR3 is CASTTSGGSYNEQFF. In DNA, the CDR3 is TGCGCCAGCACTACTAGCGGGGGATCCTACAATGAGCAGTTCTTC.

Only a few counts were recorded for this clone. V and J are TRBV14 and TRBJ1-2, with unresolved D. The CDR3 has 13 residues. Trimming cost V 1 base and J 3 bases, with 6 bases left between them. Germline V CDR1 and CDR2: SGHDN, FVKESK. This chain's CDR3 is CASSQVTDYGYTF. The CDR3 nucleotides read TGTGCCAGCAGCCAAGTTACAGACTATGGCTACACCTTC. Looking up the rest from reference TRBV14 and TRBJ1-2 gives the full variable domain: EAGVTQFPSHSVIEKGQTVTLRCDPISGHDNLYWYRRVMGKEIKFLLHFVKESKQDESGMPNNRFLAERTGGTYSTLKVQPAELEDSGVYFCASSQVTDYGYTFGSGTRLTVV.

This clone was detected a few times. V is TRBV5-8 and J is TRBJ2-7; D unresolved. The CDR3 consists of 11 residues. The V and J ends lost 3 bases and 2 bases respectively, with 3 bases between them. Germline CDR1 SGHTS, CDR2 YDEGEE. CDR3 DNA sequence: TGTGCCAGCAGCTACACCTACGAGCAGTACTTC. Translated, it gives CASSYTYEQYF.

This clone occurred a few times. CDR3 sequence: CASSLGQDNSPLHF. The CDR3 bases are TGTGCCAGCAGCTTGGGTCAGGATAATTCACCCCTCCACTTT. J is TRBJ1-6 and V is TRBV5-4; no reliable D call. The germline V gene has CDR1 SGHNT and CDR2 YYREEE (reference sequence). V shed 0 bases and J shed 5 bases, with 6 bases lying between them. This CDR3 has 14 amino acids.

Details on this clone: The junction departs from germline at one end; a sequencing error may be responsible. CDR3: CASSQEIAQSTQPQHF. CDR3 coding DNA: TGCGCCAGCAGCCAAGAAATCGCACAGAGCACTCAGCCCCAGCATTTT. V and J are TRBV4-1 and TRBJ1-5; D remains unclear. The CDR3 has 16 amino acids. Germline CDR1 is MGHRA and CDR2 is YSYEKL.

The sample holds a few counts of this clone. The V and J genes are TRBV29-1 and TRBJ2-7; a weak D match, TRBD1 (6 bases). Trimming stripped 4 bases from V and 6 bases from J, with 13 bases between. CDR3 length: 12 amino acids. The germline V gene encodes CDR1 SQVTM and CDR2 ANQGSEA. DNA of the CDR3: TGCAGCGTTGCCCGAGTGGGGGCCGAGCAGTACTTC. Translated, it gives CSVARVGAEQYF.